Below are 30 T cell receptor beta chains sequenced from a single sample in a study of blood T cells in healthy people across ages. With a J-beta primer mix and a sample-barcoded 5' primer, a second PCR ran about 6 to 11 cycles. TCRdb analysed the 5' RACE reads with MiXCR anew, one entry per CDR3 protein. This table holds fewer than 2,000,000 distinct CDR3 sequences, about 31% found once. What was sequenced was blood. Source of these receptors: a woman aged 25 to 39 in good health.

V is TRBV7-2 and J is TRBJ2-1; 8 bases are shared with TRBD2. V shed 5 bases, J shed 6 bases, and the junction held 15 bases outside the gene matches. This CDR3 region has 17 residues. The germline gives CDR1 SGHTA, CDR2 FQGNSA. The CDR3: CASSRAVGTSYCNEQFF. The CDR3 DNA reads as TGTGCCAGCAGCAGGGCCGTTGGGACTAGTTACTGCAATGAGCAGTTCTTC.

This clonotype was detected a few times. The chain has TRBV18 and TRBJ2-1; perhaps TRBD2 as D (6 bases). V was shortened by 3 bases and J by 6 bases, with 15 bases between the two germline ends. The CDR3 runs to 15 residues. Per the germline V gene, CDR1 is KGHSH and CDR2 is LQKENI. CDR3 DNA sequence: TGTGCCAGCTCACCGGCGGGGACCGGCCCCAATGAGCAGTTCTTC. Translating it yields CASSPAGTGPNEQFF.

J is TRBJ2-1 and V is TRBV12-3 or TRBV12-4; TRBD2 is a possible D gene (6 bases). Deletions cut 4 bases from V and 7 bases from J, with 14 bases between. This CDR3 is built from 14 residues. The CDR3 DNA sequence: TGTGCCAGCAGTTCCACCAGGACTATAAATGAGCAGTTCTTC. The encoded protein is CASSSTRTINEQFF.

This clonotype was detected only a few times. This chain uses TRBV7-3 with TRBJ2-1; D remains unclear. The CDR3 sequence is 15 residues long. V lost 2 bases and J lost 3, with 11 bases in between. Germline V gene lookup returns CDR1 SGHTA and CDR2 FQGTGA. CDR3 sequence: CASSLVPTGYNEQFF. CDR3 in DNA: TGTGCCAGCAGCTTAGTACCGACCGGCTACAATGAGCAGTTCTTC.

This clonotype occurred many times. DNA of the CDR3: TGTGCCACGTACCAAGAGACCCAGTACTTC. It yields the protein CATYQETQYF. The gene calls are TRBV27 and TRBJ2-5; no definite D call. The CDR3 runs to 10 residues. Trimming pared 10 bases from V and 0 bases from J, leaving 3 bases between. Germline-derived CDR1 and CDR2 are MNHEY and SMNVEV (reference sequence).

Of note for this clonotype: One end of the junction varies from germline; a read error may be responsible. The gene calls are TRBV5-1 and TRBJ1-2; possible D gene TRBD1, 5 bases. The CDR3 is 13 residues long. In germline, CDR1 is SGHRS, CDR2 YFSETQ. CDR3 loop: CASSSTGSGGYTF. In nucleotides, the CDR3 is TGTGCCAGCAGCTCCACAGGTTCTGGAGGCTACACCTTC.

About this clonotype: A much larger clone lies one base from this, so it may be a read error. The V gene is TRBV7-2, the J gene TRBJ2-6, with D possibly TRBD1 on 5 matching bases. Germline CDR1 and CDR2: SGHTA and FQGNSA. There are 14 residues in the CDR3. As DNA, the CDR3 is TGTGCCAGCAGTCGGAACTCTGGGGCCAACGTCCTGGCTTTC. Its translation is CASSRNSGANVLAF.

The V gene is TRBV21-1, the J gene TRBJ2-7; the D segment call TRBD1 is taken from the table without a DNA check. TRBV21-1 is assigned pseudogene status. The CDR3 loop spans 17 amino acids. The CDR3 is CASSKALGTVGSYEQYF. CDR3 nucleotides: TGTGCCAGCAGCAAAGCCCTGGGGACGGTGGGGTCCTACGAGCAGTACTTC.

There are many counts of this clonotype. V gene TRBV20-1 combines with J gene TRBJ1-2; TRBD1 might be the D (6 bases). V lost 3 bases, J lost 3 bases, and 11 bases lay in between. The V gene's germline CDR1 is DFQATT and CDR2 SNEGSKA (reference sequence). The CDR3 consists of 13 residues. The CDR3 coding sequence is TGCAGTGCTAGGGACAGTCTAGACTATGGCTACACCTTC. It specifies CSARDSLDYGYTF.

This clonotype was recorded a few times. This chain uses TRBV7-9 with TRBJ2-1, with 7 bases matching TRBD1. V gave up 1 base and J gave up 3 bases; unmatched junction bases: 6. From germline, CDR1 is SEHNR and CDR2 FQNEAQ (reference sequence). There are 16 residues in the CDR3. The CDR3 here is CASSLEGTVNYNEQFF. The CDR3 coding sequence is TGTGCCAGCAGCTTAGAAGGGACAGTGAACTACAATGAGCAGTTCTTC.

The chain couples TRBV20-1 to TRBJ1-6, with 7 bases lining up with TRBD1. The germline gives CDR1 DFQATT, CDR2 SNEGSKA (reference sequence). With 6 bases clipped from V and 14 bases from J, the junction kept 13 bases outside the gene matches. CDR3 length: 13 residues. The CDR3 bases are TGCAGTGCAGGGGGGAGGCGACAGGGCACCCTCCACTTT. It translates to CSAGGRRQGTLHF.

This chain links TRBV6-1 with TRBJ1-2, with no clear D. The CDR3 length is 14 residues. Germline V CDR1 and CDR2: MNHNS, SASEGT. Trimming shortened V by 1 base and J by 8 bases, and 14 bases separated the two germline ends. Written as DNA, the CDR3 is TGTGCCAGCAGTGAAGTCGAGCGGGTGAGCGGCTACACCTTC. Protein product: CASSEVERVSGYTF.

This clonotype turned up a few times. The J gene is TRBJ2-3, the V gene TRBV20-1; 7 positions match TRBD2. Germline V gives CDR1 DFQATT, CDR2 SNEGSKA (reference sequence). This CDR3 is 14 amino acids long. CDR3 sequence (DNA): TGCAGCCCAGGAGGAGCGGGACCCACAGATACGCAGTATTTT. This sequence encodes CSPGGAGPTDTQYF.

Only a few counts were recorded for this clonotype. The rearrangement links TRBV10-3 to TRBJ2-7, with 7 bases aligning to TRBD2. This CDR3 contains 13 residues. Germline V lookup: CDR1 ENHRY, CDR2 SYGVKD. J gave up 2 bases and V 6 bases, and 4 bases lay outside the gene matches. For the CDR3, the DNA is TGTGCCATCAGAACTAGCGAACCCTACGAGCAGTACTTC. Translating it yields CAIRTSEPYEQYF.

This clonotype was seen more than once but under ten times. V gene TRBV5-1 combines with J gene TRBJ1-2; TRBD1 matches 8 bases. Germline trimming cut 2 bases from V and 5 bases from J; bases unmatched to any gene: 14. The germline V gene has CDR1 SGHRS and CDR2 YFSETQ. CDR3 length equals 17 residues. In nucleotides, the CDR3 is TGCGCCAGCAGCTTATGGACAGGGACTCGCCCGCTATATGGCTACACCTTC. The encoded protein is CASSLWTGTRPLYGYTF. Drawing the rest from reference TRBV5-1 and TRBJ1-2, the complete variable domain is KAGVTQTPRYLIKTRGQQVTLSCSPISGHRSVSWYQQTPGQGLQFLFEYFSETQRNKGNFPGRFSGRQFSNSRSEMNVSTLELGDSALYLCASSLWTGTRPLYGYTFGSGTRLTVV.

The chain uses TRBV12-3 or TRBV12-4 and TRBJ2-6, with D perhaps TRBD1 (5 bases). This CDR3 is built from 17 residues. V gave up 6 bases and J gave up 0 bases, with 15 bases separating them. This CDR3 reads CASSPWVDNSGANVLTF. The CDR3 DNA reads as TGTGCCAGCAGCCCCTGGGTGGACAACTCTGGGGCCAACGTCCTGACTTTC.

This chain links TRBV20-1 with TRBJ1-1, with no clear D. The CDR3 is made up of 14 amino acids. V was trimmed by 3 bases and J by 4 bases, leaving 15 bases between them. Germline lookup yields CDR1 DFQATT and CDR2 SNEGSKA (reference sequence). CDR3 residues: CSASPNRRSTEAFF. The CDR3 DNA sequence: TGCAGTGCTAGCCCAAACCGAAGGAGCACTGAAGCTTTCTTT.

This chain links TRBV25-1 with TRBJ2-3; D gene unclear. Germline CDR1 and CDR2: MGHDK and SYGVNS. V lost 8 bases and J 7 bases, leaving 16 bases between the germline ends. There are 13 residues in the CDR3. DNA for the CDR3: TGTGCCAGCTCCTGGGGTACCGGATATACGCAGTATTTT. The encoded protein is CASSWGTGYTQYF.

The chain links TRBV20-1 to TRBJ2-1; D gene unclear. Trimming stripped 8 bases from V and 8 bases from J, with 16 bases between. Germline assignment: CDR1 DFQATT and CDR2 SNEGSKA (reference sequence). This CDR3 is 12 amino acids long. The CDR3 loop is CSSQPVRDEQFF. As DNA, the CDR3 is TGCAGTAGCCAGCCGGTCCGAGATGAGCAGTTCTTC.

A few counts support this clonotype. The V and J genes are TRBV5-1 and TRBJ2-3; D gene uncertain. Germline CDR1 SGHRS, CDR2 YFSETQ. This CDR3 region has 14 residues. Between the trimmed V and J ends, which lost 4 bases and 3 bases, there was a span of 12 bases. CDR3 sequence: CASSALLGTDTQYF. In DNA form, the CDR3 reads TGCGCCAGCAGCGCCCTACTTGGGACAGATACGCAGTATTTT. Using reference TRBV5-1 and TRBJ2-3 for the parts outside the CDR3, the full variable domain is KAGVTQTPRYLIKTRGQQVTLSCSPISGHRSVSWYQQTPGQGLQFLFEYFSETQRNKGNFPGRFSGRQFSNSRSEMNVSTLELGDSALYLCASSALLGTDTQYFGPGTRLTVL.

V and J are TRBV6-6 and TRBJ1-6; perhaps TRBD1 as D (6 bases). V was pared by 0 bases and J by 5 bases, with 11 bases between. The CDR3 contains 16 residues. Germline values: CDR1 MNHNY, CDR2 SVGAGI (reference sequence). This chain's CDR3 is CASSYSTGIDNSPLHF. The CDR3 DNA reads TGTGCCAGCAGTTACTCGACAGGCATAGATAATTCACCCCTCCACTTT.

This clonotype was seen a few times. The chain joins TRBV20-1 to TRBJ2-5; tentative D call: TRBD1 (6 bases). The better agreement between TRBJ2-7 and the DNA end casts doubt on the J call. The CDR3 covers 14 residues. Germline V lookup: CDR1 DFQATT, CDR2 SNEGSKA (reference sequence). As DNA, the CDR3 is TGCAGTGCTAGAAGTCAGATGCAGGGGTACGAGCAGTACTTC. This translates into CSARSQMQGYEQYF.

This clonotype was observed a handful of times. The rearrangement joins TRBV5-1 to TRBJ1-2; 7 bases fit TRBD1. V dropped 4 bases and J dropped 6; count of bases not matched to a gene: 6. Germline CDR1 and CDR2: SGHRS and YFSETQ. The CDR3 totals 13 residues. CDR3 residues: CASSPTGADGYTF. The CDR3, as DNA: TGCGCCAGCAGCCCAACAGGGGCGGATGGCTACACCTTC.

The chain is built from TRBV25-1 and TRBJ1-2; D gene ambiguous. The germline V gene has CDR1 MGHDK and CDR2 SYGVNS. This CDR3 is built from 11 residues. The V gene lost 1 base and the J gene lost 4 bases, with 1 base spanning the gap. CDR3 in DNA: TGTGCCAGCAGTGAATTCTATGGCTACACCTTC. Amino acid sequence: CASSEFYGYTF.

Note on this clonotype: This may stem from a read error, because a much larger clone lies one nucleotide away. The chain links TRBV6-2 or TRBV6-3 to TRBJ2-7; D unresolved. Germline CDR1 and CDR2: MNHEY and SVGEGT. The V end lost 8 bases, the J end lost 6 bases, and 11 bases lay between the germline ends. The CDR3 contains 11 residues. This chain's CDR3 is CASGHTSEQYF. In DNA form, the CDR3 reads TGTGCCAGCGGTCACACCAGCGAGCAGTACTTC.

This chain uses TRBV4-2 with TRBJ2-7; TRBD1 is a possible D gene (6 bases). CDR1 is LGHNA and CDR2 is YNFKEQ in the germline V gene. V lost 2 bases and J 1 base, leaving 9 bases between the germline ends. This CDR3 has 14 residues. CDR3 protein: CASSQPGASYEQYF. In nucleotides, the CDR3 is TGTGCCAGCAGCCAACCAGGGGCATCCTACGAGCAGTACTTC.

The rearrangement joins TRBV9 to TRBJ2-1; perhaps TRBD2 as D (6 bases). Germline values: CDR1 SGDLS, CDR2 YYNGEE. The CDR3 extends over 14 amino acids. Trimming cost V 0 bases and J 10 bases, with 14 bases left between them. CDR3 protein: CASSVDRGRGEQFF. Written as DNA, the CDR3 is TGTGCCAGCAGCGTAGACCGGGGACGGGGGGAGCAGTTCTTC.

The rearrangement uses TRBV29-1 and TRBJ1-5, with D uncertain. V was trimmed by 4 bases and J by 6 bases, leaving 13 bases between them. Germline CDR1 reads SQVTM; CDR2 reads ANQGSEA. This CDR3 spans 13 amino acids. CDR3 amino acids: CSVVGVSGQPQHF. The CDR3 DNA follows: TGCAGCGTTGTCGGGGTATCAGGTCAGCCCCAGCATTTT.

The chain joins TRBV4-1 to TRBJ1-5; tentative D call: TRBD1 (5 bases). The CDR3 is 18 residues long. V was clipped by 1 base and J by 2 bases, with 18 bases between them. Germline loops: CDR1 MGHRA, CDR2 YSYEKL. The CDR3 protein is CASSQVHGGLTGNQPQHF. CDR3 DNA: TGCGCCAGCAGCCAAGTTCATGGTGGTCTGACAGGCAATCAGCCCCAGCATTTT.

This clonotype came up a few times. The chain links TRBV18 to TRBJ1-3; no reliable D call. The germline gives CDR1 KGHSH, CDR2 LQKENI. Trimming left V 3 bases short and J 0 bases short, with 9 bases between. This CDR3 region has 15 residues. DNA of the CDR3: TGTGCCAGCTCACCGGGCGGAGGCTCTGGAAACACCATATATTTT. This translates into CASSPGGGSGNTIYF.